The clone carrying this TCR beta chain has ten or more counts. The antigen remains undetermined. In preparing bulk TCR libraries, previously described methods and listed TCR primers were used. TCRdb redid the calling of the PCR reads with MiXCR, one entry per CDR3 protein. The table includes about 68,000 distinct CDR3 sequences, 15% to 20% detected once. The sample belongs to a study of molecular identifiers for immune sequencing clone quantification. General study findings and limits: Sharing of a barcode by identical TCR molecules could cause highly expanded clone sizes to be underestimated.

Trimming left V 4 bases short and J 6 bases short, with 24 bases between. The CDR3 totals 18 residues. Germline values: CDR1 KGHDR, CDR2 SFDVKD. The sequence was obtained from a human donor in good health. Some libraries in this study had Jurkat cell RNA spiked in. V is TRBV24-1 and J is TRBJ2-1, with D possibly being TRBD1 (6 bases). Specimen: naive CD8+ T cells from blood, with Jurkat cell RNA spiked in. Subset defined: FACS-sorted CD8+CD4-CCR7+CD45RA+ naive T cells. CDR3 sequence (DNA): TGTGCCACCAGTGACCCGGACAGATTCCTAAATGGAGCCAATGAGCAGTTCTTC. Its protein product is CATSDPDRFLNGANEQFF.